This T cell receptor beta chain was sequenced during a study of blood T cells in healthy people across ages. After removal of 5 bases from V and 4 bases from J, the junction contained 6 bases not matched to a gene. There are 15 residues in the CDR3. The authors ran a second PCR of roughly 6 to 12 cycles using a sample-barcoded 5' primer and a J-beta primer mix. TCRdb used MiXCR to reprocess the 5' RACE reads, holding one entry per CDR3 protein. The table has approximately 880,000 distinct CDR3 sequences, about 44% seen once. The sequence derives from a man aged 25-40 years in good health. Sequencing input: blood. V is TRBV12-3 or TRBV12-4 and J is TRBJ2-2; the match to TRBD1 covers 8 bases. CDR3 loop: CASSDFTGGTGELFF. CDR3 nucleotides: TGTGCCAGCAGTGATTTTACAGGGGGCACCGGGGAGCTGTTTTTT.